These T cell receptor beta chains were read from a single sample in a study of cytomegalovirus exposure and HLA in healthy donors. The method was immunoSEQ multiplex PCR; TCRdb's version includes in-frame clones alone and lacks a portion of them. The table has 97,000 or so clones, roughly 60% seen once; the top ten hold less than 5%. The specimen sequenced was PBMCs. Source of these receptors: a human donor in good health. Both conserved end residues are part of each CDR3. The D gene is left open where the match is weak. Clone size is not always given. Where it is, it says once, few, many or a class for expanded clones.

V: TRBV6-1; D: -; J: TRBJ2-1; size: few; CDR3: CASSSLNEQFF; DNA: TGTGCCAGCAGTAGCTTGAATGAGCAGTTCTTC
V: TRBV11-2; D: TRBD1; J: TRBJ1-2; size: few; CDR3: CASSSHLSRDRDGYTF; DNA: TGTGCCAGCAGCTCACACCTATCCCGGGACAGGGATGGCTACACCTTC
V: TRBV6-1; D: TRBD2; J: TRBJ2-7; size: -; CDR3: CASSAGTSLYEQYF; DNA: TGTGCCAGCAGCGCCGGGACTAGCCTCTACGAGCAGTACTTC
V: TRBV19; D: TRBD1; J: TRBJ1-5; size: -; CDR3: CASTITGEPQPQHF; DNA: TGTGCCAGTACAATAACAGGGGAGCCTCAGCCCCAGCATTTT
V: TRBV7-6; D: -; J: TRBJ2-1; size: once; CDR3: CASSPPAGKYNEQFF; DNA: TGTGCCAGCAGCCCCCCCGCGGGGAAATACAATGAGCAGTTCTTC
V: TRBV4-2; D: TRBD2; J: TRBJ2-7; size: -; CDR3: CASSHPASGAAYEQYF; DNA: TGTGCCAGCAGCCACCCCGCTAGCGGGGCAGCCTACGAGCAGTACTTC
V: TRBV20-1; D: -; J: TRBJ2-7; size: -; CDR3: CSAGSPGEQYF; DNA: TGCAGTGCTGGTTCTCCGGGCGAGCAGTACTTC
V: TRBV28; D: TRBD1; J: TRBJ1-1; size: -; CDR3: CASSPIHRGRNTEAFF; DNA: TGTGCCAGCAGTCCCATCCACAGGGGGCGAAACACTGAAGCTTTCTTT
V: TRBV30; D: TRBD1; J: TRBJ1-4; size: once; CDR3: CAWSGDRGSGNEKLFF; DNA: TGTGCCTGGAGTGGGGACAGGGGATCGGGTAATGAAAAACTGTTTTTT
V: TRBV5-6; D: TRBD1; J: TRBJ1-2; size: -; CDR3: CASIREGAWYGYTF; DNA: TGTGCCAGCATCCGGGAGGGGGCATGGTATGGCTACACCTTC
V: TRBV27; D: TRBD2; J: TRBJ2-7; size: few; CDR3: CASSSQGAGGPVEQYF; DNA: TGTGCCAGCAGTTCCCAGGGAGCGGGAGGGCCGGTCGAGCAGTACTTC
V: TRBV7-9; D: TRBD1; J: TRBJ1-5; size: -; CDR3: CASSSGQFNQPQHF; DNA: TGTGCCAGCAGCTCGGGACAGTTCAATCAGCCCCAGCATTTT
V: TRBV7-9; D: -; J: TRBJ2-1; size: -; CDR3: CASSFRGRGFNEQFF; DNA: TGTGCCAGCAGCTTCAGGGGGCGGGGGTTCAATGAGCAGTTCTTC
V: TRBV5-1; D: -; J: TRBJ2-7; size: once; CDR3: CASSRDSPKPNRGQYF; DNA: TGCGCCAGCAGCCGGGACTCGCCAAAGCCTAATCGGGGGCAGTACTTC
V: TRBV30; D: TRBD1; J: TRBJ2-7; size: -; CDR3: CAWSGGTGFYEQYF; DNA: TGTGCCTGGAGTGGTGGGACAGGGTTCTACGAGCAGTACTTC
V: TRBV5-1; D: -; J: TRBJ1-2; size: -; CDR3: CASSLTAGGGYTF; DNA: TGCGCCAGCAGCTTGACCGCGGGCGGCGGCTACACCTTC
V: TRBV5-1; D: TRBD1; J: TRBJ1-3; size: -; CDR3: CASSKDRGVGNTIYF; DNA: TGCGCCAGCAGCAAAGACAGGGGCGTCGGAAACACCATATATTTT
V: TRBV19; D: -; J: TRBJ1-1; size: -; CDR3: CAGSIGPGGRAFF; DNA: TGTGCCGGTAGTATAGGCCCCGGAGGACGTGCTTTCTTT
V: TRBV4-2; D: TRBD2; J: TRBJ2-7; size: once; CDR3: CASSQDGFGLAGVNEQYF; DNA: TGTGCCAGCAGCCAAGATGGGTTCGGGCTAGCGGGAGTGAACGAGCAGTACTTC
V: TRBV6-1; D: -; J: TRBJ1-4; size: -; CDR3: CASSRDFNEKLFF; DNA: TGTGCCAGCAGCCGGGACTTTAATGAAAAACTGTTTTTT
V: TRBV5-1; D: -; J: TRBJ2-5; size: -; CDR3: CASSARGSGYGETQYF; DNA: TGCGCCAGCAGCGCCAGGGGGAGCGGGTATGGGGAGACCCAGTACTTC
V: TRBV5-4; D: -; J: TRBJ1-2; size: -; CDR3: CASSDGQRNYGYTF; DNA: TGTGCCAGCAGCGACGGACAGAGAAACTATGGCTACACCTTC
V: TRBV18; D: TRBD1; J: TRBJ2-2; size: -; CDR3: CASSPGRRGTGNTGELFF; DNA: TGTGCCAGCTCACCAGGGCGTCGTGGGACAGGGAACACCGGGGAGCTGTTTTTT
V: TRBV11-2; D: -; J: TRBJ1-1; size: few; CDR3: CASRWDAQGPQAFF; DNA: TGTGCCAGCAGATGGGATGCCCAGGGGCCCCAAGCTTTCTTT